This T cell receptor (beta chain) is drawn from a study of T cells after posttransplantation cyclophosphamide. General observations from the study: Recipient CMV seropositivity and CMV reactivation strongly tracked TRB clonality. Skin or GI-infiltrating T cells shared few TRB sequences with blood. Donor-recipient repertoire similarity was low at 1-2 months, rising over year one.

Some clones are missing from TCRdb's copy, which holds only in-frame ones; the method was immunoSEQ multiplex PCR. Observed in the sample are some 50,000 clones, none of them singletons. The CDR3 is 17 amino acids. Germline CDR1 and CDR2: MGHRA and YSYEKL. V was clipped by 4 bases and J by 2 bases; unmatched bases: 9. In this sample, this clone turned up many times. Its antigen is as yet unknown. On the day of bone marrow donation, the related graft donor provided peripheral blood. The sample taken for sequencing was PBMCs. The TCR originated in a man aged 40-49 years in good health, CMV-negative, and a related stem cell transplant donor. The rearrangement joins TRBV4-1 to TRBJ2-1; 9 bases fit TRBD2. The CDR3 reads CASSPSGVAGAYNEQFF. CDR3 in DNA: TGCGCCAGCAGCCCATCAGGAGTAGCGGGAGCCTACAATGAGCAGTTCTTC.